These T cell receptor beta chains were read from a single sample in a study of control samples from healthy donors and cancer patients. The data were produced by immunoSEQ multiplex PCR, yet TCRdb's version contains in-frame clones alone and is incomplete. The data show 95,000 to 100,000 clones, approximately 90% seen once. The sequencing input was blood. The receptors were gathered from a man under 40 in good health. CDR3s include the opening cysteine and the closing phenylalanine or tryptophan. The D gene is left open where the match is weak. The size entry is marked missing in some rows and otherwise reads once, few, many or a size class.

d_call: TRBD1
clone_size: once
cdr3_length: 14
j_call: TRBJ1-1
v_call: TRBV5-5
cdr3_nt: TGTGCCAGCAGCTCCGGGACAGGGGACACTGAAGCTTTCTTT
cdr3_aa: CASSSGTGDTEAFF

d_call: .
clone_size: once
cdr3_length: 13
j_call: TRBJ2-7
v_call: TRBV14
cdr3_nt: TGTGCCAGCAGCCCCGGAAGGTTAGGCGAGCAGTACTTC
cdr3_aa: CASSPGRLGEQYF

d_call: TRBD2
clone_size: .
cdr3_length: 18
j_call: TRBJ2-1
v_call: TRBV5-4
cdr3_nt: TGTGCCAGCAGCTTAGGACTAGCGGGAAAGCGGGGCCTCAATGAGCAGTTCTTC
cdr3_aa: CASSLGLAGKRGLNEQFF

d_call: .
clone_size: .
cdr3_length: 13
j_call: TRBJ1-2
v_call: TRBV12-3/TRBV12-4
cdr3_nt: TGTGCCAGCAGCTCGGATAACATCTATGGCTACACCTTC
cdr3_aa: CASSSDNIYGYTF

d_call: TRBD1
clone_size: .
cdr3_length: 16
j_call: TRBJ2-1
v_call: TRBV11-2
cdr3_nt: TGTGCCAGCAGCTTAGGGACCGGGCTCAGGGGGAGTGAGCAGTTCTTC
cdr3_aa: CASSLGTGLRGSEQFF

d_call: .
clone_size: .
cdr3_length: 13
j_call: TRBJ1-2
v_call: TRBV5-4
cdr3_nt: TGTGCCAGCAGCTCTCTACAAGCGGATGGCTACACCTTC
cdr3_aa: CASSSLQADGYTF

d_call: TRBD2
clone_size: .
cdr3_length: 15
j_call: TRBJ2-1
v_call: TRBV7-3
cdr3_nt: TGTGCCAGCAGTCGTTTGAGCGGGATCTACAATGAGCAGTTCTTC
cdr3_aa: CASSRLSGIYNEQFF

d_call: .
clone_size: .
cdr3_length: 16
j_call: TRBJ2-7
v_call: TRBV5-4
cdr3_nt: TGTGCCAGCAGCTTGGGCCGATCGGCCCCGTTAAACGAGCAGTACTTC
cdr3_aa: CASSLGRSAPLNEQYF

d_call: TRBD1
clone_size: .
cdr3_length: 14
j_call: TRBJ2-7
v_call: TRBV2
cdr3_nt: TGTGCCAGCAGCCGAGCGGACAGGGGCTACGAGCAGTACTTC
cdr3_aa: CASSRADRGYEQYF

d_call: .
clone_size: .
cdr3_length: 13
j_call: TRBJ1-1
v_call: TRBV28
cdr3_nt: TGTGCCAGCAGTTCCTCGGGGACCGGTAGAGCTTTCTTT
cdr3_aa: CASSSSGTGRAFF

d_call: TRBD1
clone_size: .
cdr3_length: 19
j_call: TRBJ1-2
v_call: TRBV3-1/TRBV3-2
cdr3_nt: TGTGCCAGCAGCCAAAGGACAGGGGGACGTGGGGCTTATGACTATGGCTACACCTTC
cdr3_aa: CASSQRTGGRGAYDYGYTF

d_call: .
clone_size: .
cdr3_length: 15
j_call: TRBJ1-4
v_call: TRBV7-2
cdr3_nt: TGTGCCAGCAGCTTAGAGGCAGGGACCCTCGGAAAACTGTTTTTT
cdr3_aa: CASSLEAGTLGKLFF

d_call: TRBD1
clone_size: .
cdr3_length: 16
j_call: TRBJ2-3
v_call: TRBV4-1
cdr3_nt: TGCGCCAGCAGCCTCGACGGACAGGGCAACACAGATACGCAGTATTTT
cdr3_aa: CASSLDGQGNTDTQYF

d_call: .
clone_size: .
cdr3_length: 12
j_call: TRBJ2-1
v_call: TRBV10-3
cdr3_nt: TGTGCCATCAGTGAGTTGGGCAATGAGCAGTTCTTC
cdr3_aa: CAISELGNEQFF

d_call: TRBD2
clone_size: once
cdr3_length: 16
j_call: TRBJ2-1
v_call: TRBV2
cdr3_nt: TGTGCCAGCAGTACAGGAGCGGGGGAGATCTACAATGAGCAGTTCTTC
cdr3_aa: CASSTGAGEIYNEQFF

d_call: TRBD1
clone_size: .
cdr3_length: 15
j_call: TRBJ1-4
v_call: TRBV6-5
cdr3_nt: TGTGCCAGCAGTTACTCGGCAGGGGGAGGAGAAAAACTGTTTTTT
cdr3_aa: CASSYSAGGGEKLFF

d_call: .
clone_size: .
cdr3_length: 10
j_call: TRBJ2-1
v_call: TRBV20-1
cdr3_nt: TGCAGTGCGAGCAGGGGAGCGCAGTTCTTC
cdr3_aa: CSASRGAQFF

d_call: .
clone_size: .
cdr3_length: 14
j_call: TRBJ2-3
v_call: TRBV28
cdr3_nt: TGTGCCAGCGTAGCCGAGGGACGCACAGATACGCAGTATTTT
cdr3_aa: CASVAEGRTDTQYF

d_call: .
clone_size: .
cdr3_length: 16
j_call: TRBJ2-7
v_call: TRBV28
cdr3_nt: TGTGCCAGCAGTTTCCATCCGGGGGCCAGCTCCTACGAGCAGTACTTC
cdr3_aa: CASSFHPGASSYEQYF

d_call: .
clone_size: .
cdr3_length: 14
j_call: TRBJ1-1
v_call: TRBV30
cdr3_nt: TGTGCCTGGAGAAAGGGGGGGGAGCGCACTGAAGCTTTCTTT
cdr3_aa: CAWRKGGERTEAFF

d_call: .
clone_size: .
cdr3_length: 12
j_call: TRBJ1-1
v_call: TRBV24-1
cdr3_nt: TGTGCCATCCAACAGGGGAACACTGAAGCTTTCTTT
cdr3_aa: CAIQQGNTEAFF

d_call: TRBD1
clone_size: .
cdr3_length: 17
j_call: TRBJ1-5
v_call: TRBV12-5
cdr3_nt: TGTGCTAGTGGTTTGCTCCCGGGGGGACAGGGGGATCAGCCCCAGCATTTT
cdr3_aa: CASGLLPGGQGDQPQHF

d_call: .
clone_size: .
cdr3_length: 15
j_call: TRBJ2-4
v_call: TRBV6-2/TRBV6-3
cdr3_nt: TGTGCCAGCAGTTACTCAGACAGTTGGAAAAACATTCAGTACTTC
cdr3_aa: CASSYSDSWKNIQYF

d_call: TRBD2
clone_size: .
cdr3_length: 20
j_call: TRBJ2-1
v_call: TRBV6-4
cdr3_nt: TGTGCCAGCAGTGACTCGACTAGCGGGGGCTACCCGCCCGCCTACAATGAGCAGTTCTTC
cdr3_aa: CASSDSTSGGYPPAYNEQFF

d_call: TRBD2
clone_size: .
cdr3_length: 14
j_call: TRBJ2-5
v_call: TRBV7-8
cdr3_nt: TGTGCCAGCAGCTTAGGGGAGGGAGGAGAGACCCAGTACTTC
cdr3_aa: CASSLGEGGETQYF

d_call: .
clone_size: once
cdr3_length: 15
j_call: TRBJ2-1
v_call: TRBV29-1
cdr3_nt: TGCAGCGTTTTAAACAGGGCTTCGTCCCACAATGAGCAGTTCTTC
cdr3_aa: CSVLNRASSHNEQFF

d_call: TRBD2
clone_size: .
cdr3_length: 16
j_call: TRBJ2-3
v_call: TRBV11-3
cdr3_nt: TGTGCCAGCAGCCGGGGACTAGCGGGGCGCACAGATACGCAGTATTTT
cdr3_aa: CASSRGLAGRTDTQYF

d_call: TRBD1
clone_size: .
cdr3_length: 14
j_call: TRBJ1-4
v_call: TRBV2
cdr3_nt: TGTGCCAGCAGCGTCGGACAGGGAGGCGAAAAACTGTTTTTT
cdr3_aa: CASSVGQGGEKLFF

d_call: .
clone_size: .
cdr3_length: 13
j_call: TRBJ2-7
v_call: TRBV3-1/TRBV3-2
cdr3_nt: TGTGCCAGCAGCCTCAGGGGGGGTGACGAGCAGTACTTC
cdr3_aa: CASSLRGGDEQYF

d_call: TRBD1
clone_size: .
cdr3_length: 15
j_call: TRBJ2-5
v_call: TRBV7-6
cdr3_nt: TGTGCCAGCAGCCCAACCTGGGACAGGCAAGAGACCCAGTACTTC
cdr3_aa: CASSPTWDRQETQYF

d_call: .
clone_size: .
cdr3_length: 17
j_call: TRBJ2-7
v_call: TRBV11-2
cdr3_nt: TGTGCCAGCAGCTCCCATTTTGAGCCTAGGAGGAACTACGAGCAGTACTTC
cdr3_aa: CASSSHFEPRRNYEQYF

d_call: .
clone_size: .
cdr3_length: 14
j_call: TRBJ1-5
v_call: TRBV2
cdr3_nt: TGTGCCAGCAGCGCCCAGGGGAGGAATCAGCCCCAGCATTTT
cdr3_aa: CASSAQGRNQPQHF

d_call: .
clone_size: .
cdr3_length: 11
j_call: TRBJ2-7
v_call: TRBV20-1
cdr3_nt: TGCAGTGTTAGAGGGGCCTACGAGCAGTACTTC
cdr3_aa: CSVRGAYEQYF

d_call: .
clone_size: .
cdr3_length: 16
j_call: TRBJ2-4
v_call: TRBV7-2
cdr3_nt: TGTGCCAGCAGCTTAGCGGAGACAGCAGCCAAAAACATTCAGTACTTC
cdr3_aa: CASSLAETAAKNIQYF

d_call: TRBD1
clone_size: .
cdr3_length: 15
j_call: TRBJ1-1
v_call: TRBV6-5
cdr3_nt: TGTGCCAGCAGTTACGCCAAAACAGGGGGCACTGAAGCTTTCTTT
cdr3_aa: CASSYAKTGGTEAFF

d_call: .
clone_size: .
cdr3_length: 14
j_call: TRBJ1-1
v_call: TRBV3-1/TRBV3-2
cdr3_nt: TGTGCCAGCAGCTCTAGAAGGGGGAACACTGAAGCTTTCTTT
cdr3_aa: CASSSRRGNTEAFF

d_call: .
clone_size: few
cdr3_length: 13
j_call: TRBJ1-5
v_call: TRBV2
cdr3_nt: TGTGCCAGCAGCAGGACGGCCTTACGGCCCCAGCATTTT
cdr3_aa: CASSRTALRPQHF

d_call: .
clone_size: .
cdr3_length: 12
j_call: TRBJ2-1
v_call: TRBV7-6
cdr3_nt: TGTGCCAGCAGCCGCGGGGCCAATGAGCAGTTCTTC
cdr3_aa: CASSRGANEQFF

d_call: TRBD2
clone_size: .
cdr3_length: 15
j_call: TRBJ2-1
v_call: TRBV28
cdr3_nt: TGTGCCAGCAGAGCCCAGGCGGGAGGCCGCAATGAGCAGTTCTTC
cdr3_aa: CASRAQAGGRNEQFF

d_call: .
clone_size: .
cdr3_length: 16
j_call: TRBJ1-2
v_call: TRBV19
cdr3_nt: TGTGCCAGTAGTATAGGCAGTTCGGTAGGACGGCCAGGCTACACCTTC
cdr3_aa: CASSIGSSVGRPGYTF

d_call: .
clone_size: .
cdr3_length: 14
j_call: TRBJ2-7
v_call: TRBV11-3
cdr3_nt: TGTGCCAGCAGTATTAACGGGAACAACTACGAGCAGTACTTC
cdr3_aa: CASSINGNNYEQYF

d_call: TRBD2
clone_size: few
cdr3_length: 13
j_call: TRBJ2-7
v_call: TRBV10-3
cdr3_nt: TGTGCCAGCGGACTAGCGGGAGCCTACGAGCAGTACTTC
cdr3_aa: CASGLAGAYEQYF

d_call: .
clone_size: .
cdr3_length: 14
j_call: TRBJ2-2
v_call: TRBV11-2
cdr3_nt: TGTGCCAGCAGCCCTACCGGGGTTACCGGGGAGCTGTTTTTT
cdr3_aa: CASSPTGVTGELFF

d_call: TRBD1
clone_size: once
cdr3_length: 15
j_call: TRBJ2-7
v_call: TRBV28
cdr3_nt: TGTGCCAGCAGTTTATTTCCCGGACAGGACTACGAGCAGTACTTC
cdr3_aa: CASSLFPGQDYEQYF

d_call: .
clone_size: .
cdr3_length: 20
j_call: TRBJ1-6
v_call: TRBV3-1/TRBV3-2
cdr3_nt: TGTGCCAGCAGCCCCCGCCGGGGCAGGGCCCAGGGCTCCTATAATTCACCCCTCCACTTT
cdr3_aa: CASSPRRGRAQGSYNSPLHF

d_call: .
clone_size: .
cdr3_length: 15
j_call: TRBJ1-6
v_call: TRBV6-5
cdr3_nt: TGTGCCAGCAGTTATATCGCGGAGGCTAATTCACCCCTCCACTTT
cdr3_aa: CASSYIAEANSPLHF

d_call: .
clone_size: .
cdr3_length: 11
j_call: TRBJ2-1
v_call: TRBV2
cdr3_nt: TGTGCCAGCACAACTTACAATGAGCAGTTCTTC
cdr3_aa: CASTTYNEQFF

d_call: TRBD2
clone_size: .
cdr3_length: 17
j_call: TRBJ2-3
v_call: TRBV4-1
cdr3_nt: TGCGCCAGCAGCCAAGTTCTAGCGGGAGATATGATAGATACGCAGTATTTT
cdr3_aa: CASSQVLAGDMIDTQYF

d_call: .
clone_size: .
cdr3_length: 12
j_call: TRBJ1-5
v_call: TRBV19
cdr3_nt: TGTGCCAGTAGTAGACAGTTTCAGCCCCAGCATTTT
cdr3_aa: CASSRQFQPQHF

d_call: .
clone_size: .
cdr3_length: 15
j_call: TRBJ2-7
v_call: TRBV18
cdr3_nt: TGTGCCAGCTCAGCTAGCTTGGGGGCCCCCTACGAGCAGTACTTC
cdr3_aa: CASSASLGAPYEQYF

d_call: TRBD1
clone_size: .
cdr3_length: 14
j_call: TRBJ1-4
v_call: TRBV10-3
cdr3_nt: TGTGCCATCAGCGGGACAGGTTTTAGTGAAAAACTGTTTTTT
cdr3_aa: CAISGTGFSEKLFF

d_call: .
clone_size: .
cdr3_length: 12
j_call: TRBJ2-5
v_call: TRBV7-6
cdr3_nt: TGTGCCAGCAGCCCCGGGGTGTTAGCCCAGTACTTC
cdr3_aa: CASSPGVLAQYF

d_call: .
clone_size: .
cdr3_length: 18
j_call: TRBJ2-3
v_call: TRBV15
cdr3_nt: TGTGCCACCAGCGCCCCCTCCCTCCCGGGGGCAGGGGTGGATACGCAGTATTTT
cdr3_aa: CATSAPSLPGAGVDTQYF

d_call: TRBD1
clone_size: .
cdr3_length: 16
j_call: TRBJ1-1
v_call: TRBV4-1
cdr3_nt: TGCGCCAGCAGTCATCAGGGGGCAGGTTTGAACACTGAAGCTTTCTTT
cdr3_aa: CASSHQGAGLNTEAFF

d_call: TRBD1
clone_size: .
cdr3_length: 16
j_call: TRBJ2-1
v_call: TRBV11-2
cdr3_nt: TGTGCCAGCAGCTCCCAAGGGAGGACAGGGGGGTATGAGCAGTTCTTC
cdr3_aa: CASSSQGRTGGYEQFF

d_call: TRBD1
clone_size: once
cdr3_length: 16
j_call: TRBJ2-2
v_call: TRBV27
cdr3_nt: TGTGCCAGCAGTTCTTGGACAGGGGGCAACACCGGGGAGCTGTTTTTT
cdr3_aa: CASSSWTGGNTGELFF

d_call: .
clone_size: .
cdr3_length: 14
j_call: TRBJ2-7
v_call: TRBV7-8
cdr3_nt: TGTGCCAGCAGCTTAATCCGGGGGAGCGGCGAGCAGTACTTC
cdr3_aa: CASSLIRGSGEQYF